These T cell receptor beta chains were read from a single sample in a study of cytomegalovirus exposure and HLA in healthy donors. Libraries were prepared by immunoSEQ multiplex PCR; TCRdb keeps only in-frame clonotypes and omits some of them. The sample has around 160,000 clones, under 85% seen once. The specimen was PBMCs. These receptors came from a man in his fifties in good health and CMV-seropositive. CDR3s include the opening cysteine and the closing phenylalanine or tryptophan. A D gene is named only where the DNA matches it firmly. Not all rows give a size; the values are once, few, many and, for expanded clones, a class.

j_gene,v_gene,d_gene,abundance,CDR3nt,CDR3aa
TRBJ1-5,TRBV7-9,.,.,TGTGCCAGCAGCTCAGGGGTCAGAAGCAATCAGCCCCAGCATTTT,CASSSGVRSNQPQHF
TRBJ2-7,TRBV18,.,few,TGTGCCAGCTCCTTAACAGGGACCTACGAGCAGTACTTC,CASSLTGTYEQYF
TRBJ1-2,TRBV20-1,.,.,TGCAGTGCCGAGCTCTATGGCTACACCTTC,CSAELYGYTF
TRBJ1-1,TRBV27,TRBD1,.,TGTGCCAGCAACAGACAGGGCCCGAACACTGAAGCTTTCTTT,CASNRQGPNTEAFF
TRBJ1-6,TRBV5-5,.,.,TGTGCCAGCAGCATTACAGGATCCTATAATTCACCCCTCCACTTT,CASSITGSYNSPLHF
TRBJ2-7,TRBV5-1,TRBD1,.,TGCGCCAGCAGCTTGCTGGGACAGGGGAGTCGGTATCAGTACTTC,CASSLLGQGSRYQYF
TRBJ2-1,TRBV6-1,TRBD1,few,TGTGCCAGCAGTGAATACGGGACAGGGGGCTATGAGCAGTTCTTC,CASSEYGTGGYEQFF
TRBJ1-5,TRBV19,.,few,TGTGCCAGTAGTCAAACAGGGCCAGGGCCCCAGCATTTT,CASSQTGPGPQHF
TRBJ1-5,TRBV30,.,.,TGTGCCTGGAGTGTTCAGGGCTCGCAGCCCCAGCATTTT,CAWSVQGSQPQHF
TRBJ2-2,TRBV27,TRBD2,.,TGTGCCACCGCTTGGCGGGGGGGCACCGGGGAGCTGTTTTTT,CATAWRGGTGELFF
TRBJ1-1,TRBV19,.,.,TGTGCCAGTAGTGGACAGTCGGCCACTGAAGCTTTCTTT,CASSGQSATEAFF
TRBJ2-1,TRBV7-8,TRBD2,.,TGTGCCAGCAGCGTAGGAGGACTAGAAATTCAGTTCTTC,CASSVGGLEIQFF
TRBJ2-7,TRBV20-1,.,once,TGCAGTGCTAGAGATCGCGAGCAGTACTTC,CSARDREQYF
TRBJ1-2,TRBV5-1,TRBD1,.,TGCGCCAGCAGCTCCGGGACAGATAACTATGGCTACACCTTC,CASSSGTDNYGYTF
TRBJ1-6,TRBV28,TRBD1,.,TGTGCCAGCAGTGTAACCGGGACAGGGAATTCACCCCTCCACTTT,CASSVTGTGNSPLHF
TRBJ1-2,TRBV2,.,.,TGTGCCAGCAGTGATCGGCAGGGAGGGTATGGCTACACCTTC,CASSDRQGGYGYTF
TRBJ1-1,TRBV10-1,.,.,TGCGCCAGCACCCTATCCTCGGTTAACACTGAAGCTTTCTTT,CASTLSSVNTEAFF
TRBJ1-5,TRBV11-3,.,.,TGTGCCAGCAGCTTAGATTTTTGGGAGGCCAATCAGCCCCAGCATTTT,CASSLDFWEANQPQHF
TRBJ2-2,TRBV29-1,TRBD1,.,TGCAGCGTTATAACAGGGGCCGGGGAGCTGTTTTTT,CSVITGAGELFF
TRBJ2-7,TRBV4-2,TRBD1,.,TGTGCCAGCAGCCCAGGACAGGGGGCCTACGAGCAGTACTTC,CASSPGQGAYEQYF
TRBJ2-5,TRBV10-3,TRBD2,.,TGTGCCATCGGTGGACTAGCGGGTTTCGTAGAGACCCAGTACTTC,CAIGGLAGFVETQYF
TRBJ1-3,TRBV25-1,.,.,TGTGCCAGCAGTGGTAGGGGGTCGAATGGAAACACCATATATTTT,CASSGRGSNGNTIYF
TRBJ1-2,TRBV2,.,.,TGTGCCAGCAGTGTTGGGGGCGCGAACAACTATGGCTACACCTTC,CASSVGGANNYGYTF